A selection of T cell receptor beta chains follows, all from one sample in a study of neurological immune-mediated disorders. TCRdb re-called the 5' RACE reads through MiXCR, storing one row per CDR3 protein. The data hold tens of thousands of distinct CDR3 sequences, with approximately 13% observed a single time. Sequenced sample: PBMCs. These receptors were taken from a female donor with HTLV-1-associated myelopathy (HAM/TSP). CDR3s include the opening cysteine and the closing phenylalanine or tryptophan. The D gene is left open where the match is weak. Some rows mark clone size as missing; the rest say once, few, many or name a class of expanded clone.

D gene	J gene	clone size	V gene	CDR3 DNA	CDR3 protein
NA	TRBJ2-3	many	TRBV10-3	TGTGCCATCGGGGCTTCTGATACGCAGTATTTT	CAIGASDTQYF
NA	TRBJ1-1	many	TRBV18	TGTGCCAGCAGTTTGGGAGGTCTGAACACTGAAGCTTTCTTT	CASSLGGLNTEAFF
NA	TRBJ2-5	few	TRBV15	TGTGCTACCAGCAGAGATCTAGCAGTGCAAGAGACCCAGTACTTC	CATSRDLAVQETQYF
TRBD2	TRBJ2-4	few	TRBV12-3/TRBV12-4	TGTGCCAGCAGACCCCACGGGGGGGAGAAAAACATTCAGTACTTC	CASRPHGGEKNIQYF
NA	TRBJ1-1	many	TRBV5-1	TGCGCCAGCAGCTTCGGGGTCCACACTGAAGCTTTCTTT	CASSFGVHTEAFF
NA	TRBJ2-7	many	TRBV5-1	TGCGCCAGCAGCTTGACAGGGCTTTCTCACTACGAGCAGTACTTC	CASSLTGLSHYEQYF
NA	TRBJ2-5	few	TRBV4-1	TGCGCCAGCAGCCAAAAATCGACGGGCCAAGAGACCCAGTACTTC	CASSQKSTGQETQYF
NA	TRBJ1-2	many	TRBV5-1	TGCGCCAGCAGCTTGGCCACGGGGTTCACTAACTATGGCTACACCTTC	CASSLATGFTNYGYTF
NA	TRBJ2-1	many	TRBV20-1	TGCAGTGCTAGAGTCGGCGGTCCTTACAATGAGCAGTTCTTC	CSARVGGPYNEQFF
NA	TRBJ1-5	many	TRBV6-6	TGTGCCAGCAGCTCGAATCAGCCCCAGCATTTT	CASSSNQPQHF
NA	TRBJ2-3	many	TRBV20-1	TGCAGTGCCACGGGCTGGACAGTGCTGGCAGATACGCAGTATTTT	CSATGWTVLADTQYF
NA	TRBJ2-2	many	TRBV7-9	TGTGCCAGCAGCCCAGTAGGGCTGAACACCGGGGAGCTGTTTTTT	CASSPVGLNTGELFF
NA	TRBJ2-6	many	TRBV7-8	TGTGCCAGCAGCTTAGTCGGGAAAACCGGGGCCAACGTCCTGACTTTC	CASSLVGKTGANVLTF
NA	TRBJ2-1	many	TRBV28	TGTGCCAGCAGTCTCACGCCCGGGCAGGGGTCCAATGAGCAGTTCTTC	CASSLTPGQGSNEQFF
TRBD1	TRBJ2-2	many	TRBV5-6	TGTGCCAGCAGCTTTAGGACAGGGACAAGACTAGGCGGGGAGCTGTTTTTT	CASSFRTGTRLGGELFF
NA	TRBJ2-3	many	TRBV10-3	TGTGCCATCAGTGCCCGAGGGGGGTATGACGTAGAGGGAACAGATACGCAGTATTTT	CAISARGGYDVEGTDTQYF
NA	TRBJ2-5	NA	TRBV12-3/TRBV12-4	TGTGCCAGCAGTTTATATAGGGGGGGGGTTGGGGAGACCCAGTACTTC	CASSLYRGGVGETQYF
TRBD2	TRBJ2-7	many	TRBV6-1	TGTGCCAGCAGAGTCGGGGGGAGCTCCTACGAGCAGTACTTC	CASRVGGSSYEQYF
TRBD1	TRBJ1-1	many	TRBV5-1	TGCGCCAGCAGCTTGGAACTACAGGGGGGTGAAGCTTTCTTT	CASSLELQGGEAFF
NA	TRBJ2-5	many	TRBV5-6	TGTGCCAGCAGCTTGGGGGGGCCGGAGGAGACCCAGTACTTC	CASSLGGPEETQYF
TRBD1	TRBJ2-3	NA	TRBV5-1	TGCGCCAGCAGCGCCGGGACAGGGGGAACAGATACGCAGTATTTT	CASSAGTGGTDTQYF
NA	TRBJ2-3	many	TRBV12-3/TRBV12-4	TGTGCCAGCAGTTTAGGGAGTATCACAGATACGCAGTATTTT	CASSLGSITDTQYF
TRBD2	TRBJ2-4	many	TRBV2	TGTGCCAGCAGTCCAACCGCCCGACTAGCGGGGGGGCGAGCCAAAAACATTCAGTACTTC	CASSPTARLAGGRAKNIQYF
NA	TRBJ1-6	many	TRBV7-9	TGTGCCAGCAGAAACACCAGGGGATTAAGCTCCTATAATTCACCCCTCCACTTT	CASRNTRGLSSYNSPLHF
NA	TRBJ1-5	many	TRBV12-3/TRBV12-4	TGTGCCAGCAGTTTAGAGCGCAATCAGCCCCAGCATTTT	CASSLERNQPQHF
TRBD2	TRBJ2-3	many	TRBV7-3	TGTGCCAGCAGCCCAACGAGCGGGGGGGCCTCGGATACGCAGTATTTT	CASSPTSGGASDTQYF
NA	TRBJ2-3	many	TRBV5-1	TGCGCCAGCAGCTCGAGAAGCAGGGATAGAGATACGCAGTATTTT	CASSSRSRDRDTQYF
TRBD1	TRBJ2-3	many	TRBV25-1	TGTGCCAGCAGTCACAGGGGTCGGGGCACAGATACGCAGTATTTT	CASSHRGRGTDTQYF